The present T cell receptor beta chain was sequenced within a study of radiation and T cells in renal cell carcinoma (dated by TCRdb to about 2020). General notes on the study: Samples were obtained from a clinical trial, in which 15 Gy stereotactic body radiation therapy was delivered to primary renal cell carcinomas and nephrectomy was performed 4 weeks later. TCR beta sequencing covered approximately 51 samples in total, comprising around 26 tumors and around 27 peripheral blood samples. In the approximately 49 samples combined, fewer than 5 million unique CDR3 nucleotide sequences were found, encoding 2,658,974 unique CDR3 amino acid sequences.

Sample time point, as interpreted from the label and publication: baseline pretreatment blood. This specimen's treatment or condition label, per the study, means: 15 Gy SBRT to primary tumor, nephrectomy 4 weeks later. To follow tumor-enriched clonotypes, serial peripheral blood was collected from radiation-treated patients at baseline and at 2 weeks and 4 weeks after SBRT. Every patient had renal cell carcinoma of clear cell pathology. Genomic DNA for TCR sequencing was prepared using the QIAamp DNA Blood Mini Kit (Qiagen). Only samples passing all quality control checks were included in the analyses. Following the manufacturer's recommendations, the immunoSEQ kit was used to generate TCR beta libraries from genomic DNA. To prepare the libraries, a first multiplex PCR with proprietary primers was run, followed by a second PCR that added unique barcodes, and a bead cleanup was done after each round. Each sample batch included a kit-provided positive control reaction and a negative control reaction. The final libraries were assessed on an Agilent 4200 TapeStation D1000 ScreenTape, pooled by volume, and quantified by qPCR. Sequencing was performed on an Illumina NextSeq500 using a MidOutput 150-cycle cartridge, with 156 Read1 cycles, 15 Index1 cycles, and the kit custom primers. The pooled library was loaded at around 1 pM, and approximately 18% PhiX control was spiked in. The authors' analysis ran thus. The vendor-processed data were analyzed in R, and a clonotype was defined as all T cells that share the same CDR3 nucleotide sequence. In the clone abundance analyses, frequencies were normalized to the 10,000 most abundant clones in each sample. Public T cell clones, which averaged fewer than five per sample, were excluded before analysis. Tumor-enriched and baseline blood-enriched clonotypes were defined by at least a 32-fold difference in abundance between compartments. A beta-binomial differential abundance model was used to identify clonotypes that were expanded or contracted between blood time points. The Baroni-Urbani and Buser coefficient was used to measure tumor-blood repertoire similarity, and groups were compared with two-tailed Wilcoxon tests in R. TCRdb stores this immuneACCESS table with in-frame sequences only. Part of the clones is absent; in the studies checked, under half of the shortfall reflects unresolved V genes, and no reason is known for the rest. The V and J calls and clone size are taken from that table; D and trimming were inferred from the DNA. Here the sample has 150,000 or so clones; roughly 84% occur a single time. Clones ranked in the top ten supply about 12% of the sample.

V has 5 bases trimmed and J has 3 bases trimmed; junction bases matching no gene number 4. Including the terminal cysteine and phenylalanine, the CDR3 comprises 15 residues. Only CDR3 DNA remains: 45 bases, in frame from the first base. For CDR1 and CDR2, the germline V gene lists SNHLY and FYNNEI. As concerns this clone: Its target antigen remains unknown. It has no much larger one-base neighbor in the sample; base qualities were not kept. The same CDR3 arises from other DNA sequences in this sample as well.

Overall study results and their limits: With a single-armed trial design, the study had no way to address how radiation dose or scheduling affects the TCR repertoire. Blood repertoire dynamics were not followed beyond 4 weeks after treatment. In blood, the top tumor clonotypes increased from baseline to 2 weeks after radiation and then shrank by 4 weeks, which suggests a temporary expansion of tumor-resident clones. Because pretreatment tumor biopsies were not available, the study could not determine whether clonotypes were already present within the tumor at baseline.

The rearrangement combines TRBV2 with TRBJ1-5, and TRBD1 matches 10 of the central bases. The sequencing here drew on blood, taken from a patient whose treatment included radiotherapy and nephrectomy. The TCR was taken from a woman in her 50s with renal cell carcinoma. DNA sequence: TGTGCCAGCAGTTTGGACAGGGGGAACAATCAGCCCCAGCATTTT. This is translated as CASSLDRGNNQPQHF.